This TCR beta chain was sequenced during a study of T cells in Graves' hyperthyroidism and ophthalmopathy. Study as a whole: Before any treatment, at initial diagnosis, peripheral blood was collected.

This CDR3 has 14 amino acids. Germline V gives CDR1 DFQATT, CDR2 SNEGSKA (reference sequence). RNA transcripts gave rise to amplified TCR beta CDR3 regions. With the HTBI primer set, the TCR CDR3 went through a first round of RT-PCR. TCRdb re-called the multiplex PCR reads through MiXCR, storing one row per CDR3 protein. The repertoire includes about 300,000 distinct CDR3 sequences, roughly 17% of them detected once, and around 33% sits in the top ten. Whole-study results and caveats: Median prediction lead before ophthalmopathy onset was about 6.3 months with the model. The blood repertoire included most of the expanded thyroid clonotypes above 0.001.

This clonotype was picked up a small number of times. Its antigen is undetermined. Lactation, pregnancy, other autoimmune disease or uncontrolled infection excluded patients. Sequenced input: blood. The receptor's source is a man younger than 45 with Graves' hyperthyroidism. This chain links TRBV20-1 with TRBJ2-2; perhaps TRBD2 as D (6 bases). The CDR3 sequence: CSARTGANTGELFF. The CDR3, as DNA: TGCAGCGCGAGGACGGGGGCGAACACCGGGGAGCTGTTTTTT.